Listed here are 15 T cell receptor beta chains from one sample, sequenced in a study of blood T cell repertoires in COVID-19. Sequencing was performed with immunoSEQ multiplex PCR; in TCRdb, only in-frame clones are kept and a portion is missing. The repertoire has fewer than 150,000 clones, 85% to 90% of them found once; the top ten carry about 1%. The sequenced sample was peripheral blood. These receptors were collected from a woman aged 45 to 65 with active or convalescent COVID-19.

This rearrangement joins TRBV9 to TRBJ1-1; perhaps TRBD1 as D (6 bases). Trimming removed 3 bases at V and 5 bases at J, with 17 bases between. The germline gives CDR1 SGDLS, CDR2 YYNGEE. The CDR3 is 15 residues long. Written as DNA, the CDR3 is TGTGCCAGCAGCGGAAAACAGGGCTTGAGTACTGAAGCTTTCTTT. Amino acids: CASSGKQGLSTEAFF.

The V gene is TRBV2, the J gene TRBJ1-5, with D hard to call. Trimming took off 1 base at V and 0 bases at J, with 7 bases between the two ends. Germline lookup yields CDR1 SNHLY and CDR2 FYNNEI. This CDR3 is 15 amino acids long. The CDR3 region has the DNA TGTGCCAGCAGTGAAGGGCTCCTTAGCAATCAGCCCCAGCATTTT. This codes for CASSEGLLSNQPQHF.

This clone was picked up one time. The V and J genes are TRBV19 and TRBJ1-2, with D possibly TRBD1 on 6 matching bases. Per germline, CDR1 LNHDA and CDR2 SQIVND (reference sequence). The CDR3 contains 13 residues. V gave up 4 bases and J gave up 4 bases, with 10 bases separating them. The CDR3 is CASSKLDSYGYTF. The CDR3, as DNA: TGTGCCAGTAGTAAACTGGACAGCTATGGCTACACCTTC.

There are a few counts of this clone. This chain connects TRBV7-2 to TRBJ1-4, with 7 bases fitting TRBD1. Germline assignment: CDR1 SGHTA and CDR2 FQGNSA. The CDR3 runs 13 residues. V was clipped by 4 bases and J by 8 bases; unmatched bases: 4. CDR3 in amino acids: CASSSGGFEKLFF. The CDR3 coding sequence is TGTGCCAGCAGCTCAGGGGGGTTCGAAAAACTGTTTTTT.

J is TRBJ2-3 and V is TRBV6-2 or TRBV6-3; 9 nucleotides line up with TRBD2. Germline V gives CDR1 MNHEY, CDR2 SVGEGT. The CDR3 is 18 residues long. V was pared by 0 bases and J by 1 base, with 8 bases of the junction left unmatched. The CDR3 sequence is CASSYSGGRAARTDTQYF. In DNA, the CDR3 is TGTGCCAGCAGTTACTCTGGCGGGAGGGCCGCCCGCACAGATACGCAGTATTTT.

This sequence joins TRBV30 and TRBJ2-4; TRBD1 might be the D (6 bases). CDR3 size: 14 residues. CDR1 GTSNPN and CDR2 SVGIG come from the germline V gene (reference sequence). V dropped 0 bases and J dropped 7 bases, with 13 bases sitting between them. CDR3 amino acids: CAWSVRGAKNIQYF. The CDR3 DNA sequence: TGTGCCTGGAGTGTCAGGGGCGCGAAGAACATTCAGTACTTC.

The chain recombines TRBV7-8 with TRBJ2-1; 9 bases align to TRBD2. The CDR3 totals 16 residues. Trimming removed 5 bases from V and 1 base from J; junction bases left unmatched: 6. The germline CDR1 and CDR2 sequences are SGHVS and FQNEAQ. CDR3 residues: CASSPAAGGSYNEQFF. In DNA, the CDR3 is TGTGCCAGCAGCCCAGCCGCGGGAGGGTCCTACAATGAGCAGTTCTTC.

The chain joins TRBV7-9 to TRBJ1-2; D remains ambiguous. V lost 1 base and J 1 base, leaving 7 bases between the germline ends. Germline V gene sequence: CDR1 SEHNR, CDR2 FQNEAQ (reference sequence). The CDR3 extends over 14 amino acids. In DNA, the CDR3 is TGTGCCAGCAGCTTAGGTACCGGTAACTATGGCTACACCTTC. Translating it yields CASSLGTGNYGYTF. The full variable domain, rest sourced from reference TRBV7-9 and TRBJ1-2, is DTGVSQNPRHKITKRGQNVTFRCDPISEHNRLYWYRQTLGQGPEFLTYFQNEAQLEKSRLLSDRFSAERPKGSFSTLEIQRTEQGDSAMYLCASSLGTGNYGYTFGSGTRLTVV.

V is TRBV11-2 and J is TRBJ1-6, with 8 bases identical to TRBD1. Trimming removed 4 bases from V and 4 bases from J; junction bases left unmatched: 6. The CDR3 totals 16 residues. CDR1 is SGHAT and CDR2 is FQNNGV in the germline V gene. The CDR3 DNA sequence: TGTGCCAGCAGCTCCCGGACAGGGACATATAATTCACCCCTCCACTTT. Translating it yields CASSSRTGTYNSPLHF.

The chain is built from TRBV7-8 and TRBJ1-2; D ambiguous. This CDR3 comprises 14 residues. From germline, CDR1 is SGHVS and CDR2 FQNEAQ. V lost 6 bases, J lost 4 bases, and 15 bases lay in between. DNA for the CDR3: TGTGCCAGCAGTTCCGTACGAGGAGGCTATGGCTACACCTTC. Translation gives CASSSVRGGYGYTF. Using reference TRBV7-8 and TRBJ1-2 for the parts outside the CDR3, the full variable domain is GAGVSQSPRYKVAKRGQDVALRCDPISGHVSLFWYQQALGQGPEFLTYFQNEAQLDKSGLPSDRFFAERPEGSVSTLKIQRTQQEDSAVYLCASSSVRGGYGYTFGSGTRLTVV.

This clone was seen just once. V usage is TRBV4-1 and J usage is TRBJ2-1; TRBD2 matches at 8 bases. CDR1 MGHRA and CDR2 YSYEKL come from the germline V gene. Losses at the gene ends were 3 bases for V and 8 bases for J; bases not matched to a gene: 3. The CDR3 is made up of 13 amino acids. This CDR3 is CASSQLAGDEQFF. The CDR3 DNA is TGCGCCAGCAGCCAGCTAGCGGGCGATGAGCAGTTCTTC.

V is TRBV5-6 and J is TRBJ2-2; the D gene is possibly TRBD2 (6 bases). Per germline, CDR1 SGHDT and CDR2 YYEEEE. Trimming pared 4 bases from V and 5 bases from J, leaving 15 bases between. This CDR3 is 15 amino acids long. CDR3 DNA: TGTGCCAGCAGCCGGCCGACTAGATTGACCGGGGAGCTGTTTTTT. It is translated as CASSRPTRLTGELFF.

This chain uses TRBV5-5 with TRBJ2-5; 9 bases are a match to TRBD1. Germline V gene lookup returns CDR1 SGHKS and CDR2 YYEKEE (reference sequence). The V segment lost 5 bases and the J segment 4 bases; nucleotides outside the gene matches: 9. The CDR3 contains 15 residues. In DNA form, the CDR3 reads TGTGCCAGCAGACCGACCCCGACAGGGGGAGAGACCCAGTACTTC. The encoded protein is CASRPTPTGGETQYF.

This sequence joins TRBV5-1 and TRBJ2-2, with D hard to call. V was trimmed by 3 bases and J by 1 base, leaving 19 bases between them. Per the germline V gene, CDR1 is SGHRS and CDR2 is YFSETQ. This CDR3 is built from 18 residues. The CDR3 loop reads CASSWYARPPGNTGELFF. As DNA, the CDR3 is TGCGCCAGCAGCTGGTACGCCAGGCCCCCCGGGAACACCGGGGAGCTGTTTTTT.

This chain uses TRBV2 with TRBJ2-7; weak D call: TRBD1 (5 bases). The germline V gene has CDR1 SNHLY and CDR2 FYNNEI. The V gene lost 4 bases and the J gene lost 6 bases, with 16 bases spanning the gap. This CDR3 is 14 amino acids long. This CDR3 is CASSAGPLQGEQYF. In DNA form, the CDR3 reads TGTGCCAGCAGTGCTGGACCCCTCCAGGGCGAGCAGTACTTC.